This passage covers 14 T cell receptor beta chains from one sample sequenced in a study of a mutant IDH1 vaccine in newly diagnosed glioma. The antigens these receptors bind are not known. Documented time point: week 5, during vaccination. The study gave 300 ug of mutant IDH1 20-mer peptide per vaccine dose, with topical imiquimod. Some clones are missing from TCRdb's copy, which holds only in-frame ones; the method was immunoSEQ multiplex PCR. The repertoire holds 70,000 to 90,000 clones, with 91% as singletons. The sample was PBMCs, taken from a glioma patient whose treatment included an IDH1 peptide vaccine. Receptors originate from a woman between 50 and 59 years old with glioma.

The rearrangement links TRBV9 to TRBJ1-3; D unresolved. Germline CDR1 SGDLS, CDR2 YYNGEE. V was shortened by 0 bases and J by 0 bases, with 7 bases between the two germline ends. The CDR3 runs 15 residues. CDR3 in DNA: TGTGCCAGCAGCGTAGAGCTCAGCTCTGGAAACACCATATATTTT. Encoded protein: CASSVELSSGNTIYF.

The chain's CDR3 is CASSEQFGHQIYNEQFF. The CDR3 coding sequence is TGTGCCAGCAGTGAACAGTTCGGACATCAAATTTACAATGAGCAGTTCTTC. The chain recombines TRBV2 with TRBJ2-1; a weak D match, TRBD1 (5 bases). In germline, CDR1 is SNHLY, CDR2 FYNNEI. Trimming pared 2 bases from V and 4 bases from J, leaving 18 bases between. The CDR3 extends over 17 amino acids.

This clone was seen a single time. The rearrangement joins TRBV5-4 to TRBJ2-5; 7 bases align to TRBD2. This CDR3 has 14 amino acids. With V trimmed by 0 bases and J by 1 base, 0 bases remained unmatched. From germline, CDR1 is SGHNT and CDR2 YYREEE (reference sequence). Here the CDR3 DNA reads TGTGCCAGCAGCTTGGGACTAGCCCAAGAGACCCAGTACTTC. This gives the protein CASSLGLAQETQYF.

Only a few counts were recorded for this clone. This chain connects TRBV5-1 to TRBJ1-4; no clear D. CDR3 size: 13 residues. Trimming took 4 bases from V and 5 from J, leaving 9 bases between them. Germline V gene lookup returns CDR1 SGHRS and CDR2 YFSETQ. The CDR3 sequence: CASSVTLNEKLFF. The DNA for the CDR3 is TGCGCCAGCAGCGTGACACTAAATGAAAAACTGTTTTTT.

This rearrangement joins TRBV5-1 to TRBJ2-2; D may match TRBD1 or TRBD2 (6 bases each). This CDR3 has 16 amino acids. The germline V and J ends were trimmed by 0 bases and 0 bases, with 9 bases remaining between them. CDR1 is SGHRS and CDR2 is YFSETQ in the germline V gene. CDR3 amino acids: CASSLGGTTNTGELFF. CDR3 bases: TGCGCCAGCAGCTTGGGCGGGACAACGAACACCGGGGAGCTGTTTTTT.

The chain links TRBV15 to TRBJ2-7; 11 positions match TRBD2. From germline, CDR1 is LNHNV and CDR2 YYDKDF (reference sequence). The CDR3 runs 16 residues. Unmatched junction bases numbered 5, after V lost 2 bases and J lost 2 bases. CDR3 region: CATSRIPLAGAYEQYF. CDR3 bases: TGTGCCACCAGCAGAATACCACTAGCGGGAGCCTACGAGCAGTACTTC. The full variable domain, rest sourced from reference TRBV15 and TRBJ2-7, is DAMVIQNPRYQVTQFGKPVTLSCSQTLNHNVMYWYQQKSSQAPKLLFHYYDKDFNNEADTPDNFQSRRPNTSFCFLDIRSPGLGDTAMYLCATSRIPLAGAYEQYFGPGTRLTVT.

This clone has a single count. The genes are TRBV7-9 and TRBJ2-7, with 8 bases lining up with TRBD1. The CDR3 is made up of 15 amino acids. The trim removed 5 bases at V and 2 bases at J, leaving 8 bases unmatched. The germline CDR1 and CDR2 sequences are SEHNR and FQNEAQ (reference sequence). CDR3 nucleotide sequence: TGTGCCAGCAGCCTAAAGGGACAGGCTACCTACGAGCAGTACTTC. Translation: CASSLKGQATYEQYF. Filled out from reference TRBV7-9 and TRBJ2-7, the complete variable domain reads DTGVSQNPRHKITKRGQNVTFRCDPISEHNRLYWYRQTLGQGPEFLTYFQNEAQLEKSRLLSDRFSAERPKGSFSTLEIQRTEQGDSAMYLCASSLKGQATYEQYFGPGTRLTVT.

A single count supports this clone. CDR3 sequence (DNA): TGTGCCAGCAGTGGGGGGGCTCTGGCATCTAGCAATCAGCCCCAGCATTTT. Its translation: CASSGGALASSNQPQHF. This chain links TRBV28 with TRBJ1-5; tentatively, D is TRBD1 (6 bases). The CDR3 is 17 amino acids. V was trimmed by 5 bases and J by 0 bases, leaving 17 bases between them. CDR1 is MDHEN, CDR2 SYDVKM, per germline.

CDR3 amino acids: CATSAPPAGVNTQYF. DNA for the CDR3: TGTGCCACCAGCGCCCCGCCGGCGGGAGTAAATACGCAGTATTTT. V gene TRBV15 combines with J gene TRBJ2-3; 7 positions match TRBD2. After removal of 5 bases from V and 7 bases from J, the junction contained 12 bases not matched to a gene. This CDR3 spans 15 amino acids. Germline V gives CDR1 LNHNV, CDR2 YYDKDF (reference sequence).

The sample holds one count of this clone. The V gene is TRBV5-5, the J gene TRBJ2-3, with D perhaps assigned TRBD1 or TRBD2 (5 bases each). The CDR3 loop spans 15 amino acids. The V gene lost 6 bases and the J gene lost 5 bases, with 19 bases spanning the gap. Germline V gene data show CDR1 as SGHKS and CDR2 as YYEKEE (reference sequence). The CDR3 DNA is TGTGCCAGCACCAAAGTGCCGGGACCAGGAGATACGCAGTATTTT. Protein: CASTKVPGPGDTQYF.

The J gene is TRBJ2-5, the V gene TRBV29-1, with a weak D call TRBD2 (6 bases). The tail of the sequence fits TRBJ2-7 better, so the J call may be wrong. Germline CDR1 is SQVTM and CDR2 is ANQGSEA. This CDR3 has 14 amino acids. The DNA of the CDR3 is TGCAGCGTTGATTTAGGCGGGAAAACCTACGAGCAGTACTTC. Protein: CSVDLGGKTYEQYF.

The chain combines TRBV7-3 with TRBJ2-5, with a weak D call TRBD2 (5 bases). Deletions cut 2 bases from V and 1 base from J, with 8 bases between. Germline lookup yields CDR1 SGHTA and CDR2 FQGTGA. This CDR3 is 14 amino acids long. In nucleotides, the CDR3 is TGTGCCAGCAGCTTATTCGGGGTCCAAGAGACCCAGTACTTC. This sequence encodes CASSLFGVQETQYF.

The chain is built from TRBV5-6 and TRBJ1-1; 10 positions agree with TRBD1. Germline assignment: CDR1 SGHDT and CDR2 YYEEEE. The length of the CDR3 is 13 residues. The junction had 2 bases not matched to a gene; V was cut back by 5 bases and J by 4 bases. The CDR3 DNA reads TGTGCCAGCAGGAGACAGGGGGCCACTGAAGCTTTCTTT. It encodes CASRRQGATEAFF.

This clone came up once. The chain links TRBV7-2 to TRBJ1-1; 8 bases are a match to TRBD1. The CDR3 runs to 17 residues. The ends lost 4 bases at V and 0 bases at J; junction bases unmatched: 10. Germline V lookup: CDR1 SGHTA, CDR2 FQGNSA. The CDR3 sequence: CASSSRTGWGMNTEAFF. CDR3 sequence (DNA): TGTGCCAGCAGCTCCCGGACAGGGTGGGGCATGAACACTGAAGCTTTCTTT. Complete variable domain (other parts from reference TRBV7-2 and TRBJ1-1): GAGVSQSPSNKVTEKGKDVELRCDPISGHTALYWYRQSLGQGLEFLIYFQGNSAPDKSGLPSDRFSAERTGGSVSTLTIQRTQQEDSAVYLCASSSRTGWGMNTEAFFGQGTRLTVV.